This T cell receptor (beta chain) was sequenced during a study of OX40 agonist ivuxolimab in advanced cancers. Broader study findings: Both blood CD4+ and CD8+ T cells showed clonal growth by week 6 at 0.1 to 3.0 mg/kg.

TCRdb's table, derived via immunoSEQ multiplex PCR, lists solely in-frame clones and lacks some. The data show about 71,000 clones, about three quarters seen once. With regard to this clone: Its antigen is not identified.

The length of the CDR3 is 18 residues. Per germline, CDR1 MNHEY and CDR2 SMNVEV (reference sequence). V was cut by 8 bases and J by 2 bases, with 27 bases left in between. The rearrangement joins TRBV27 to TRBJ1-2, with D possibly being TRBD1 (5 bases). Sequencing used CD4+ or CD8+ T cells sorted from blood, obtained in a trial of the OX40 agonist ivuxolimab. The sequence came from an adult with an advanced solid tumor such as melanoma, head and neck, liver or kidney cancer. The CDR3 DNA reads as TGTGCCAGCCGTTCAGGCAGGAAAACGCGGGGCGAGAACTATGGCTACACCTTC. Residues: CASRSGRKTRGENYGYTF.